The entry that follows covers one T cell receptor (beta chain) sequence. Its binding antigen is unknown. Within one base of it there is no much larger clone, and no base qualities were kept. The source of the sample is a study of CXCR4 blockade with PD-1 therapy in pancreatic cancer (dated by TCRdb to the late 2010s). For the study in its entirety: Multiplex immunohistochemistry and TCRbeta immunosequencing of resected pancreatic ductal adenocarcinoma were combined in the study with ex vivo slice culture in which PD-1 and CXCR4 blockade were tested. Two geographically distinct regions were TCR-sequenced from each of about six tumors to assess intratumoral heterogeneity. Results and caveats for the whole study, not just this receptor: A strong correlation was found between amino acid clone frequency and the number of distinct nucleotide rearrangements encoding each amino acid clone, suggesting convergent selection by common tumor antigens. Tumors showed clonal expansion, with mean productive clonality roughly 0.13 versus 0.045 in healthy blood, but clonality did not correlate with survival. Because only TCRbeta chains were sequenced, true antigen-specificity overlap of convergent dominant clones was left unconfirmed pending paired alpha-beta single-cell sequencing.

TCRbeta CDR3 regions were immunosequenced from extracted DNA using the immunoSEQ Assay at Adaptive Biotechnologies. In the source study's methods: To quantify the absolute abundance of each unique TCRbeta CDR3, sequences were collapsed and filtered. Clonality was defined as 1 minus Pielou's evenness, computed on productive in-frame rearrangements only. For regional overlap, the top 100 nucleotide rearrangements were followed across paired samples, and the Morisita index was used to compare paired samples against unrelated samples. The immunoSEQ Rearrangement Details tool was used to assess convergence of nucleotide rearrangements onto identical amino acid sequences. The table was pulled from immuneACCESS by TCRdb, which kept in-frame rearrangements only. Such tables lose some clones; where checked, under half of the loss comes from unresolved V genes, and the rest has no known cause. That table supplies the V and J calls and clone size; D and trimming were determined from the DNA. This sample has about 5,200 clones in its table, and about 60% of those were observed once. The ten most abundant clones make up approximately 7% of the sample.

The patients who supplied the archived tumor blocks had received no neoadjuvant therapy before resection. In the preserved-tissue arm, the study used 30 to 35 surgical resection samples taken from more than 20 pancreatic ductal adenocarcinoma patients who had not previously been treated. DNA for the resection arm was extracted from ten 5-micron curls of FFPE tumor lying next to the multiplex immunohistochemistry slide. V lost 2 bases and J lost 0 bases; the stretch between them is 14 bases long. Its CDR3 holds 17 amino acids, cysteine through phenylalanine. The sequence is cut down to CDR3 DNA, 51 bases in frame from base 1. CDR1 and CDR2 are read off the germline V gene (reference sequence) as LNHNV and YYDKDF.

The TCR sequence derives from a human donor with pancreatic ductal adenocarcinoma. This receptor chain uses TRBV15 and TRBJ1-5, with no confident D gene call. The specimen sequenced was tumor tissue. The CDR3 loop reads CATSRSGRIYSNQPQHF. The bases read TGTGCCACCAGCAGATCCGGACGGATCTATAGCAATCAGCCCCAGCATTTT. Full variable domain (CDR3 extended with the reference TRBV15 and TRBJ1-5 proteins): DAMVIQNPRYQVTQFGKPVTLSCSQTLNHNVMYWYQQKSSQAPKLLFHYYDKDFNNEADTPDNFQSRRPNTSFCFLDIRSPGLGDTAMYLCATSRSGRIYSNQPQHFGDGTRLSIL.